These T cell receptor beta chains were read from a single sample in a study of response to subunit inactivated influenza vaccine. MiXCR, run by TCRdb on the RT-PCR reads, gives a single entry per CDR3 protein. Here the sample spans 500,000 to 700,000 distinct CDR3 sequences, under 30% being singletons. These data were also filed under a second study, of T cells expressing NK-cell markers.

The sample was CD4+ T cells sorted from PBMCs, taken 12 days after vaccination. The receptor source for this set is a man in his fifties who received an inactivated influenza vaccine. Both conserved end residues are trimmed from each CDR3. Clone sizes are given selectively: once, few, many, or a class where the clone is expanded.

few TRBJ2-1 TRBV24-1 ATSEPGTSGYNEQF
NA TRBJ2-3 TRBV29-1 SLTDQGHTDTQY
NA TRBJ2-4 TRBV5-4 ASSSRQGLNKGIQY
NA TRBJ2-3 TRBV2 ASRPGLNADTQY
NA TRBJ1-6 TRBV20-1 SAESGTGGNSPLH
NA TRBJ1-4 TRBV11-2 ASRKTGLIREKLF
few TRBJ2-3 TRBV4-1 ASSQGAEYTDTQY
few TRBJ1-1 TRBV7-8 ASSSYLQENTEAF
NA TRBJ2-4 TRBV4-3 ASSQAGMANIQY
NA TRBJ2-1 TRBV15 ATSRDLAGLENEQF
NA TRBJ1-4 TRBV4-3 ASSHASSGEKLF
NA TRBJ2-3 TRBV2 ASSVLGTISTDTQY
many TRBJ1-5 TRBV20-1 SARQGVNQPQH
many TRBJ2-5 TRBV5-1 ASSEIKETQY
NA TRBJ1-4 TRBV20-1 SARDRQTVGEKLF
few TRBJ2-1 TRBV7-2 ASSLYPGQGRNEQF
few TRBJ2-7 TRBV20-1 SASRPNSEQY
few TRBJ2-7 TRBV5-6 ASSQIQGTYEQY
NA TRBJ2-3 TRBV11-2 ASSPIIGDRGRTDTQY
NA TRBJ1-1 TRBV7-9 ASSPQGRGRTEAF
NA TRBJ2-1 TRBV20-1 SASSASGNSYNEQF
few TRBJ2-5 TRBV5-1 ASSETRGETQY
NA TRBJ1-2 TRBV28 ASSFEATGMGGYT
NA TRBJ1-1 TRBV14 ASSQGMGGVNTEAF
NA TRBJ1-2 TRBV20-1 SARPGQGNYGYT
many TRBJ2-3 TRBV3-1 ASSQVVKGGTDTQY
NA TRBJ1-4 TRBV6-1 ASRAPGGEKLF
NA TRBJ2-3 TRBV20-1 SAPLLDTQY
NA TRBJ1-1 TRBV5-1 ASSFGGGNTEAF
NA TRBJ2-3 TRBV9 ASRRDTDTQY
few TRBJ2-7 TRBV11-2 ASSLGGRDEQY
NA TRBJ2-2 TRBV20-1 SASPPGRHTGELF